A single sample is the source of the 25 T cell receptor beta chains below, sequenced in a study of blood T cell repertoires in COVID-19. Libraries were prepared by immunoSEQ multiplex PCR; TCRdb keeps only in-frame clonotypes and omits some of them. The table has around 220,000 clones, around four fifths seen once; the top ten hold just under 20%. Sequenced: peripheral blood. These TCRs come from a man between 25 and 39 years old with active or convalescent COVID-19.

This chain links TRBV3-1 (or the pseudogene TRBV3-2) with TRBJ2-2, with D perhaps matching TRBD1 (6 bases). Germline values: CDR1 LGHDT, CDR2 YNNKEL (reference sequence). The CDR3 is 16 residues long. The V gene lost 2 bases and the J gene lost 0 bases, with 10 bases spanning the gap. The CDR3 sequence: CASSQRTVSNTGELFF. CDR3 in DNA: TGTGCCAGCAGCCAACGGACAGTGTCGAACACCGGGGAGCTGTTTTTT.

The J gene is TRBJ1-6, the V gene TRBV28; TRBD1 is a possible D gene (5 bases). Germline V lookup: CDR1 MDHEN, CDR2 SYDVKM. This CDR3 region has 16 residues. Trimming left V 10 bases short and J 6 bases short, with 22 bases between. CDR3 in DNA: TGTGCCACCCCGTCGAAAATGGGGGGACGTAATTCACCCCTCCACTTT. Its protein is CATPSKMGGRNSPLHF.

This clone was recorded only once. The V and J genes are TRBV5-1 and TRBJ2-3; 11 bases agree with TRBD2. Germline assignment: CDR1 SGHRS and CDR2 YFSETQ. J gave up 2 bases and V 4 bases, and 6 bases lay outside the gene matches. The CDR3 totals 16 residues. The CDR3 loop is CASSLASGGTTDTQYF. CDR3 sequence (DNA): TGCGCCAGCAGCCTAGCTAGCGGGGGGACCACAGATACGCAGTATTTT. Filled out from reference TRBV5-1 and TRBJ2-3, the complete variable domain reads KAGVTQTPRYLIKTRGQQVTLSCSPISGHRSVSWYQQTPGQGLQFLFEYFSETQRNKGNFPGRFSGRQFSNSRSEMNVSTLELGDSALYLCASSLASGGTTDTQYFGPGTRLTVL.

The CDR3 DNA reads TGTGCCAGCAGCCAAGTGATTGTCGGTAGCGGGGGGGCCCGTGAGCAGTACTTC. Its translation: CASSQVIVGSGGAREQYF. The V call is TRBV14, the J call TRBJ2-7, with 11 bases lining up with TRBD2. This CDR3 is 18 amino acids long. Germline CDR1 reads SGHDN; CDR2 reads FVKESK. With 1 base clipped from V and 7 bases from J, the junction kept 15 bases outside the gene matches.

The rearrangement joins TRBV6-4 to TRBJ1-2; D is unresolved. The V gene's germline CDR1 is MRHNA and CDR2 SNTAGT. The CDR3 has 16 residues. Trimming took 4 bases from V and 6 from J, leaving 21 bases between them. The CDR3: CASSAVSATSRNGYTF. CDR3 DNA: TGTGCCAGCAGTGCTGTATCCGCAACATCACGTAATGGCTACACCTTC.

J is TRBJ1-4 and V is TRBV19; D is unresolved. V was clipped by 1 base and J by 10 bases, with 10 bases between them. The CDR3 is 13 amino acids. Germline CDR1 LNHDA, CDR2 SQIVND (reference sequence). CDR3 sequence: CASSIAAGGKLFF. For the CDR3, the DNA is TGTGCCAGTAGTATAGCGGCCGGCGGAAAACTGTTTTTT.

The gene calls are TRBV6-4 and TRBJ2-2; tentative D call: TRBD1 (6 bases). The CDR3 has 14 residues. The V end was cut by 4 bases, the J end by 1 base, with 7 bases between. Per the germline V gene, CDR1 is MRHNA and CDR2 is SNTAGT. CDR3 region: CASSGGQNTGELFF. CDR3 in DNA: TGTGCCAGCAGTGGGGGGCAGAACACCGGGGAGCTGTTTTTT.

The chain employs TRBV7-9 and TRBJ2-3; weak D call: TRBD2 (5 bases). The germline V gene encodes CDR1 SEHNR and CDR2 FQNEAQ (reference sequence). The V end was cut by 0 bases, the J end by 10 bases, with 17 bases between. The CDR3 is 15 residues long. The CDR3 protein is CASSLAAAGPEAQYF. The CDR3 region has the DNA TGTGCCAGCAGCTTAGCGGCCGCGGGCCCCGAAGCGCAGTATTTT.

The chain combines TRBV27 with TRBJ2-1; 12 nucleotides agree with TRBD2. CDR1 is MNHEY and CDR2 is SMNVEV in the germline V gene (reference sequence). The J segment lost 8 bases and the V segment lost 3 bases, leaving 5 bases of the junction unmatched. The CDR3 extends over 15 amino acids. Here the CDR3 reads CASSLTSGSRDEQFF. The CDR3 DNA reads as TGTGCCAGCAGTTTGACTAGCGGGAGTAGGGATGAGCAGTTCTTC.

The chain uses TRBV6-6 and TRBJ2-3, with D maybe TRBD2 (6 bases). CDR1 MNHNY and CDR2 SVGAGI come from the germline V gene (reference sequence). The CDR3 is made up of 13 amino acids. The CDR3 bases are TGTGGCGTGCGGGGTTCCCCCGCAGATACGCAGTATTTT. It codes for CGVRGSPADTQYF.

The chain uses TRBV9 and TRBJ1-1, with D unclear. The V end was cut by 1 base, the J end by 2 bases, with 18 bases between. The CDR3 consists of 17 residues. The germline gives CDR1 SGDLS, CDR2 YYNGEE. The CDR3 spells CASSVSPSGRGNTEAFF. CDR3 DNA: TGTGCCAGCAGCGTAAGCCCCTCCGGCCGGGGAAACACTGAAGCTTTCTTT.

The chain employs TRBV9 and TRBJ2-1; 7 nucleotides match TRBD1. The CDR3 covers 14 residues. Germline V gene sequence: CDR1 SGDLS, CDR2 YYNGEE. Germline trimming cut 4 bases from V and 7 bases from J; bases unmatched to any gene: 8. CDR3 sequence (DNA): TGTGCCAGCAGCCCAATGACAGGGTCTAATGAGCAGTTCTTC. Translating it yields CASSPMTGSNEQFF. Looking up the rest from reference TRBV9 and TRBJ2-1 gives the full variable domain: DSGVTQTPKHLITATGQRVTLRCSPRSGDLSVYWYQQSLDQGLQFLIQYYNGEERAKGNILERFSAQQFPDLHSELNLSSLELGDSALYFCASSPMTGSNEQFFGPGTRLTVL.

The V and J genes are TRBV5-6 and TRBJ1-2; D remains ambiguous. V lost 0 bases, J lost 7 bases, and 10 bases lay in between. The CDR3 extends over 13 amino acids. The V gene's germline CDR1 is SGHDT and CDR2 YYEEEE. The CDR3 sequence: CASSLAGYSGYTF. Here the CDR3 DNA reads TGTGCCAGCAGCTTGGCGGGTTATTCTGGCTACACCTTC.

This chain connects TRBV19 to TRBJ1-1; D uncertain. The germline V gene has CDR1 LNHDA and CDR2 SQIVND (reference sequence). This CDR3 contains 13 residues. The germline V and J ends were trimmed by 4 bases and 1 base, with 7 bases remaining between them. In DNA, the CDR3 is TGTGCCAGTAGTAGGGAGAGGAACACTGAAGCTTTCTTT. It encodes CASSRERNTEAFF. Combining the CDR3 with reference TRBV19 and TRBJ1-1 gives the whole variable domain DGGITQSPKYLFRKEGQNVTLSCEQNLNHDAMYWYRQDPGQGLRLIYYSQIVNDFQKGDIAEGYSVSREKKESFPLTVTSAQKNPTAFYLCASSRERNTEAFFGQGTRLTVV.

The chain links TRBV9 to TRBJ1-3; 8 bases map to TRBD1. Per the germline V gene, CDR1 is SGDLS and CDR2 is YYNGEE. This CDR3 spans 17 amino acids. V trimming: 4 bases; J trimming: 0 bases; junction bases outside the gene matches: 9. The CDR3 loop reads CASSLEGQASSGNTIYF. The CDR3 DNA sequence: TGTGCCAGCAGCCTAGAGGGACAGGCCAGCTCTGGAAACACCATATATTTT.

This chain connects TRBV7-2 to TRBJ2-3; no definite D call. Germline V lookup: CDR1 SGHTA, CDR2 FQGNSA. The CDR3 runs 15 residues. The V end lost 5 bases, the J end lost 0 bases, and 12 bases lay between the germline ends. Written as DNA, the CDR3 is TGTGCCAGCAGCCCCAGGTTGGCGAGCACAGATACGCAGTATTTT. It specifies CASSPRLASTDTQYF.

The V and J genes are TRBV11-3 and TRBJ2-1, with TRBD2 matching over 12 bases. This CDR3 region has 15 residues. Germline CDR1 reads SGHNT; CDR2 reads YENEEA. J was trimmed by 8 bases and V by 4 bases; bases with no gene match: 6. The CDR3 bases are TGTGCCAGCAGCTCACTAGCGGGAGGTGCAGATGAGCAGTTCTTC. Translation: CASSSLAGGADEQFF.

This sequence joins TRBV2 and TRBJ2-1; D remains ambiguous. The CDR3 length is 14 residues. Between the trimmed V and J ends, which lost 7 bases and 0 bases, there was a span of 10 bases. Germline loops: CDR1 SNHLY, CDR2 FYNNEI. CDR3 protein: CASTATDSYNEQFF. CDR3 coding DNA: TGTGCCAGCACAGCGACCGACTCCTACAATGAGCAGTTCTTC.

The chain uses TRBV3-1 (or the pseudogene TRBV3-2) and TRBJ2-3, with D perhaps TRBD2 (6 bases). The V end was cut by 4 bases, the J end by 5 bases, with 22 bases between. CDR3 size: 17 residues. From germline, CDR1 is LGHDT and CDR2 YNNKEL (reference sequence). This chain's CDR3 is CASSRLGGRRGEDTQYF. The CDR3 DNA follows: TGTGCCAGCAGCCGCCTCGGGGGTAGACGCGGGGAAGATACGCAGTATTTT.

The J gene is TRBJ2-2, the V gene TRBV7-9; TRBD2 matches at 14 bases. Germline assignment: CDR1 SEHNR and CDR2 FQNEAQ (reference sequence). The CDR3 contains 19 residues. The trim removed 5 bases at V and 2 bases at J, leaving 10 bases unmatched. CDR3 nucleotide sequence: TGTGCCAGCAGCCCGGGGGGACTAGCGGGAGCGAAAAACACCGGGGAGCTGTTTTTT. Translating gives CASSPGGLAGAKNTGELFF.

This chain joins TRBV28 and TRBJ2-7; 13 nucleotides match TRBD2. V lost 5 bases, J lost 7 bases, and 8 bases stayed unmatched. This CDR3 comprises 15 residues. The germline V gene encodes CDR1 MDHEN and CDR2 SYDVKM. The DNA of the CDR3 is TGTGCCAGCAGTCCCATTGGACTAGCGGGAGTTGAGCAGTACTTC. Its protein product is CASSPIGLAGVEQYF.

The J gene is TRBJ1-1, the V gene TRBV19; a possible D gene is TRBD1 (5 bases). Germline values: CDR1 LNHDA, CDR2 SQIVND (reference sequence). This CDR3 has 14 residues. V was pared by 3 bases and J by 11 bases, with 19 bases between. The CDR3, as DNA: TGTGCCAGTAGTATGATTGGGGCAGACCTTGGGGCTTTCTTT. Translating it yields CASSMIGADLGAFF. Together with reference TRBV19 and TRBJ1-1, the CDR3 gives the full variable domain: DGGITQSPKYLFRKEGQNVTLSCEQNLNHDAMYWYRQDPGQGLRLIYYSQIVNDFQKGDIAEGYSVSREKKESFPLTVTSAQKNPTAFYLCASSMIGADLGAFFGQGTRLTVV.

The J gene is TRBJ1-2, the V gene TRBV5-1; D might be TRBD1 (5 bases). CDR3 length: 14 amino acids. Per germline, CDR1 SGHRS and CDR2 YFSETQ. Trimming took off 4 bases at V and 5 bases at J, with 15 bases between the two ends. CDR3 region: CASSLGHSSYGYTF. The CDR3, as DNA: TGCGCCAGCAGCCTCGGACACTCTTCTTATGGCTACACCTTC.

The chain recombines TRBV28 with TRBJ1-1; D remains ambiguous. Looked up from germline, CDR1 is MDHEN and CDR2 is SYDVKM. CDR3 size: 14 residues. V gave up 1 base and J gave up 4 bases, with 10 bases separating them. CDR3 coding DNA: TGTGCCAGCAGTTTATCCGCCGGTAGCACTGAAGCTTTCTTT. Its translation: CASSLSAGSTEAFF.

This sequence joins TRBV29-1 and TRBJ1-6; no reliable D call. Per the germline V gene, CDR1 is SQVTM and CDR2 is ANQGSEA. CDR3 length: 13 amino acids. The V end lost 5 bases, the J end lost 6 bases, and 11 bases lay between the germline ends. CDR3 bases: TGCAGCGTTCGAGTTATCCCTAATTCACCCCTCCACTTT. The encoded protein is CSVRVIPNSPLHF.